What follows are 12 T cell receptor beta chains derived from one specimen sequenced in a study of identifying expanded T cells in peripheral blood. Assay used: immunoSEQ multiplex PCR; TCRdb lists only in-frame clones, some missing. The table lists about 100,000 clones, about 90% of them singletons. Sequencing used blood. The receptors derive from a person aged 18 to 69 in good health.

The chain has TRBV15 and TRBJ1-2; possible D gene TRBD1, 6 bases. Germline V gene sequence: CDR1 LNHNV, CDR2 YYDKDF (reference sequence). The V and J ends lost 5 bases and 1 base respectively, with 20 bases between them. CDR3 length: 17 amino acids. The DNA of the CDR3 is TGTGCCACCAGCCGATCGTCCGGGACATCGGATAACTATGGCTACACCTTC. It specifies CATSRSSGTSDNYGYTF.

In its sample, this clone was seen once. V gene TRBV18 combines with J gene TRBJ1-2; D unresolved. Germline V gene data show CDR1 as KGHSH and CDR2 as LQKENI. This CDR3 is built from 15 residues. V gave up 2 bases and J gave up 0 bases, with 10 bases separating them. CDR3 amino acids: CASSPGREANYGYTF. As DNA, the CDR3 is TGTGCCAGCTCACCAGGAAGGGAAGCTAACTATGGCTACACCTTC. The complete variable domain, with remaining parts taken from reference TRBV18 and TRBJ1-2, reads NAGVMQNPRHLVRRRGQEARLRCSPMKGHSHVYWYRQLPEEGLKFMVYLQKENIIDESGMPKERFSAEFPKEGPSILRIQQVVRGDSAAYFCASSPGREANYGYTFGSGTRLTVV.

This clone has just one count. The V and J genes are TRBV30 and TRBJ1-1; the D is unclear. Deletions cut 1 base from V and 11 bases from J, with 14 bases between. Germline V CDR1 and CDR2: GTSNPN, SVGIG (reference sequence). This CDR3 comprises 12 residues. CDR3 DNA: TGTGCCTGGAGTGGATCGTGGGTGGGGGCTTTCTTT. This gives the protein CAWSGSWVGAFF.

The chain employs TRBV6-4 and TRBJ2-6, with D perhaps TRBD1 (6 bases). Trimming took 6 bases from V and 2 from J, leaving 8 bases between them. The CDR3 extends over 14 amino acids. CDR1 is MRHNA, CDR2 SNTAGT, per germline. The CDR3 loop is CASRGHAGANVLTF. The CDR3 nucleotides read TGTGCCAGCAGGGGACATGCTGGGGCCAACGTCCTGACTTTC.

J is TRBJ1-1 and V is TRBV14, with TRBD1 matching 7 bases. CDR1 is SGHDN and CDR2 is FVKESK in the germline V gene. This CDR3 spans 14 amino acids. With 4 bases clipped from V and 4 bases from J, the junction kept 6 bases outside the gene matches. CDR3 protein: CASSLRTGRTEAFF. DNA of the CDR3: TGTGCCAGCAGCCTTCGGACAGGCCGCACTGAAGCTTTCTTT. The full variable domain, completed using reference TRBV14 and TRBJ1-1, is EAGVTQFPSHSVIEKGQTVTLRCDPISGHDNLYWYRRVMGKEIKFLLHFVKESKQDESGMPNNRFLAERTGGTYSTLKVQPAELEDSGVYFCASSLRTGRTEAFFGQGTRLTVV.

This clone was observed a few times. The chain couples TRBV7-2 to TRBJ1-6; D perhaps matches TRBD1 (6 bases). The CDR3 consists of 13 residues. From germline, CDR1 is SGHTA and CDR2 FQGNSA. V was shortened by 10 bases and J by 5 bases, with 12 bases between the two germline ends. DNA of the CDR3: TGTGCCATAAACAGGGAAAATAATTCACCCCTCCACTTT. Protein: CAINRENNSPLHF.

This chain joins TRBV30 and TRBJ2-2; D not certain. Deletions cut 0 bases from V and 7 bases from J, with 3 bases between. Germline values: CDR1 GTSNPN, CDR2 SVGIG (reference sequence). CDR3 length: 11 amino acids. The DNA of the CDR3 is TGTGCCTGGAGTGTGGGCGGGGAGCTGTTTTTT. It specifies CAWSVGGELFF.

This rearrangement joins TRBV19 to TRBJ2-3, with a possible D match to TRBD2 (5 bases). Trimming stripped 7 bases from V and 0 bases from J, with 20 bases between. The CDR3 covers 17 residues. From germline, CDR1 is LNHDA and CDR2 SQIVND (reference sequence). The CDR3 DNA follows: TGTGCCAGTACCGTCGGTCGGGGTCAGCGAAGCACAGATACGCAGTATTTT. Protein: CASTVGRGQRSTDTQYF. The entire variable domain, with the rest obtained from reference TRBV19 and TRBJ2-3, is as follows: DGGITQSPKYLFRKEGQNVTLSCEQNLNHDAMYWYRQDPGQGLRLIYYSQIVNDFQKGDIAEGYSVSREKKESFPLTVTSAQKNPTAFYLCASTVGRGQRSTDTQYFGPGTRLTVL.

V gene TRBV5-5 combines with J gene TRBJ2-5; D is perhaps TRBD2 (5 bases). The germline CDR1 and CDR2 sequences are SGHKS and YYEKEE (reference sequence). V was shortened by 4 bases and J by 1 base, with 17 bases between the two germline ends. The CDR3 contains 16 residues. Written as DNA, the CDR3 is TGTGCCAGCAGCCAGAACCCGGGGAACCGCCAAGAGACCCAGTACTTC. This sequence encodes CASSQNPGNRQETQYF.

The genes are TRBV21-1 and TRBJ2-3; the table's D call of TRBD1 was not tested on the DNA. TRBV21-1 is labeled a pseudogene. This CDR3 contains 16 residues. CDR3 nucleotides: TGTGCCAGCAGCGAAGCGACAGGGGGCCTTACAGATACGCAGTATTTT. Protein product: CASSEATGGLTDTQYF.

This clone was seen just once. The rearrangement links TRBV5-1 to TRBJ2-1, with D possibly being TRBD1 or TRBD2 (6 bases each). Germline lookup yields CDR1 SGHRS and CDR2 YFSETQ. The germline V and J ends were trimmed by 6 bases and 12 bases, with 16 bases remaining between them. The CDR3 is made up of 12 amino acids. The CDR3 is CASTYSGEVQFF. CDR3 in DNA: TGCGCCAGCACATACTCAGGGGAGGTGCAGTTCTTC.

The chain couples TRBV19 to TRBJ1-1; D ambiguous. V lost 6 bases to trimming and J lost 0 bases, with 17 bases between them. This CDR3 is built from 16 residues. Germline loops: CDR1 LNHDA, CDR2 SQIVND (reference sequence). CDR3 nucleotides: TGTGCCAGTAGCCGATGGAGGGTTGGAATGAACACTGAAGCTTTCTTT. This sequence encodes CASSRWRVGMNTEAFF.